Shown below are 27 T cell receptor beta chains from a single sample sequenced in a study of T-cell reconstitution after alpha-beta-depleted transplantation in children. These receptors have no identified antigens. Study results and limitations: Roughly two months post-transplant, alpha-beta T cells reportedly originated from several hundred graft clones that had expanded.

A TCRbeta library incorporating unique molecular identifiers was prepared. TCRdb reprocessed the PCR reads via MiXCR and lists one record per CDR3 protein. Here the sample spans approximately 30,000 distinct CDR3 sequences, over 6.5% being singletons. This specimen consisted of peripheral blood, obtained 60 days after TCRalphabeta/CD19-depleted stem cell transplant. Receptor source: a child less than two years old who had a stem cell transplant for acute myeloid leukemia, so the T cells may come from the graft donor.

This clonotype was seen at least ten times. The rearrangement joins TRBV4-3 to TRBJ2-7; TRBD2 aligns across 7 bases. Germline-derived CDR1 and CDR2 are LGHNA and YSLEER. J lost 3 bases, V lost 2 bases, and 4 bases had no gene match. This CDR3 contains 14 residues. CDR3: CASSQSPGGYEQYF. The CDR3, as DNA: TGCGCCAGCAGCCAATCCCCGGGGGGCTACGAGCAGTACTTC.

In this sample, this clonotype turned up many times. The J gene is TRBJ2-2, the V gene TRBV5-1; D possibly uses TRBD1 or TRBD2 (6 bases each). The CDR3 contains 15 residues. The ends were cut back, 4 bases at V and 7 bases at J, with 17 bases in the middle. In germline, CDR1 is SGHRS, CDR2 YFSETQ. The CDR3 region has the DNA TGCGCCAGCAGCCCCCAGAGGGGGGCTATCGGGGAGCTGTTTTTT. As protein: CASSPQRGAIGELFF.

Many counts were recorded for this clonotype. The chain has TRBV7-2 and TRBJ1-4; D not certain. V lost 5 bases, J lost 7 bases, and 11 bases lay in between. Germline CDR1 is SGHTA and CDR2 is FQGNSA. The CDR3 has 13 amino acids. The CDR3 protein is CASSPHMGEKLFF. CDR3 DNA sequence: TGTGCCAGCAGCCCCCACATGGGTGAAAAACTGTTTTTT.

This clonotype was seen at least ten times. CDR3 in DNA: TGTGCCAGCAGCTCCTGGACTGGGCACGAGCAGTTCTTC. Translation: CASSSWTGHEQFF. The chain couples TRBV7-9 to TRBJ2-1; a possible D gene is TRBD2 (5 bases). Germline V gene sequence: CDR1 SEHNR, CDR2 FQNEAQ (reference sequence). The germline V and J ends were trimmed by 4 bases and 10 bases, with 14 bases remaining between them. CDR3 length: 13 amino acids.

This clonotype qualifies as large. V and J are TRBV4-2 and TRBJ1-3, with D unclear. Trimming shortened V by 1 base and J by 7 bases, and 14 bases separated the two germline ends. This CDR3 spans 15 amino acids. The germline gives CDR1 LGHNA, CDR2 YNFKEQ. The CDR3 DNA sequence: TGTGCCAGCAGCCAAGCCGCGTTGTTTCGGAACACCATATATTTT. Its translation is CASSQAALFRNTIYF.

This clonotype has at least ten counts. The J gene is TRBJ2-2, the V gene TRBV7-9; TRBD2 aligns across 11 bases. Germline V gene data show CDR1 as SEHNR and CDR2 as FQNEAQ (reference sequence). V dropped 4 bases and J dropped 5; count of bases not matched to a gene: 6. This CDR3 is built from 16 residues. The CDR3, as DNA: TGTGCCAGCAGCTCCGGGACTAGCGGAAGGACCGGGGAGCTGTTTTTT. Its protein is CASSSGTSGRTGELFF.

The genes are TRBV12-3 or TRBV12-4 and TRBJ1-1; D unresolved. The CDR3 contains 12 residues. This chain's CDR3 is CTFSLSSPEAFF. The CDR3 DNA reads TGTACCTTCAGTTTGAGTAGTCCTGAAGCTTTCTTT.

There are many counts of this clonotype. The V call is TRBV6-1, the J call TRBJ1-2, with D perhaps TRBD1 (5 bases). Between the trimmed V and J ends, which lost 6 bases and 5 bases, there was a span of 7 bases. Germline CDR1 and CDR2: MNHNS and SASEGT. The CDR3 covers 11 residues. The CDR3 DNA is TGTGCCAGCAGGGAGGGGTATGGCTACACCTTC. Protein: CASREGYGYTF.

The CDR3 DNA reads as TGTGCCAGCAGTGAAGGGGCGAGGGCAATAGAAGAGACCCAGTACTTC. Its translation is CASSEGARAIEETQYF. V and J are TRBV25-1 and TRBJ2-5; D possibly uses TRBD1 or TRBD2 (5 bases each). Trimming removed 2 bases at V and 3 bases at J, with 16 bases between. Looked up from germline, CDR1 is MGHDK and CDR2 is SYGVNS. The CDR3 has 16 amino acids.

This clonotype was recorded at least ten times. The chain is built from TRBV9 and TRBJ2-4; 9 bases are a match to TRBD1. From germline, CDR1 is SGDLS and CDR2 YYNGEE. J gave up 3 bases and V 3 bases, and 10 bases lay outside the gene matches. The CDR3 totals 17 residues. CDR3 sequence reads: CASSATGGKFGKNIQYF. DNA for the CDR3: TGTGCCAGCAGCGCTACAGGGGGCAAGTTTGGCAAAAACATTCAGTACTTC.

This clonotype was detected many times. The CDR3 loop is CAISKGGVRGTDTQYF. The CDR3 DNA follows: TGTGCCATCAGCAAGGGGGGGGTCAGGGGCACAGATACGCAGTATTTT. J is TRBJ2-3 and V is TRBV10-3; possible D gene TRBD2, 7 bases. Germline assignment: CDR1 ENHRY and CDR2 SYGVKD. This CDR3 is built from 16 residues. The V gene lost 6 bases and the J gene lost 1 base, with 17 bases spanning the gap.

Ten or more counts support this clonotype. J is TRBJ2-7 and V is TRBV7-9; D is unresolved. Germline CDR1 SEHNR, CDR2 FQNEAQ (reference sequence). The CDR3 spans 11 residues. Trimming took off 5 bases at V and 1 base at J, with 3 bases between the two ends. CDR3 residues: CASSRSYEQYF. The CDR3 DNA reads as TGTGCCAGCAGCCGATCCTACGAGCAGTACTTC. Together with reference TRBV7-9 and TRBJ2-7, the CDR3 gives the full variable domain: DTGVSQNPRHKITKRGQNVTFRCDPISEHNRLYWYRQTLGQGPEFLTYFQNEAQLEKSRLLSDRFSAERPKGSFSTLEIQRTEQGDSAMYLCASSRSYEQYFGPGTRLTVT.

Many counts were recorded for this clonotype. The rearrangement joins TRBV7-3 to TRBJ1-5; D is unclear. The length of the CDR3 is 13 residues. Per the germline V gene, CDR1 is SGHTA and CDR2 is FQGTGA. Trimming removed 1 base from V and 6 bases from J, with 7 bases in between. CDR3 DNA: TGTGCCAGCAGCTTAAAGGGTGGTCAGCCCCAGCATTTT. It specifies CASSLKGGQPQHF.

The sample holds a few counts of this clonotype. This chain joins TRBV11-2 and TRBJ2-5; D is possibly TRBD2 (6 bases). Germline assignment: CDR1 SGHAT and CDR2 FQNNGV. V lost 4 bases to trimming and J lost 2 bases, with 11 bases between them. This CDR3 is 14 amino acids long. CDR3 amino acids: CASSSTGRQETQYF. DNA of the CDR3: TGTGCCAGCAGCTCGACCGGGAGACAAGAGACCCAGTACTTC.

Many counts were recorded for this clonotype. The CDR3 is CASSPLTGELFF. For the CDR3, the DNA is TGTGCCAGCAGCCCCTTAACCGGGGAGCTGTTTTTT. The J gene is TRBJ2-2, the V gene TRBV7-9; D not certain. The V end was cut by 5 bases, the J end by 5 bases, with 6 bases between. Germline V gene lookup returns CDR1 SEHNR and CDR2 FQNEAQ (reference sequence). CDR3 length equals 12 residues. Complete variable domain (other parts from reference TRBV7-9 and TRBJ2-2): DTGVSQNPRHKITKRGQNVTFRCDPISEHNRLYWYRQTLGQGPEFLTYFQNEAQLEKSRLLSDRFSAERPKGSFSTLEIQRTEQGDSAMYLCASSPLTGELFFGEGSRLTVL.

In this sample, this clonotype turned up many times. This sequence joins TRBV4-3 and TRBJ1-3; D might be TRBD1 (6 bases). The V end lost 0 bases, the J end lost 3 bases, and 12 bases lay between the germline ends. The length of the CDR3 is 16 residues. Germline CDR1 is LGHNA and CDR2 is YSLEER. Here the CDR3 reads CASSQDSGGLGNTIYF. In DNA, the CDR3 is TGCGCCAGCAGCCAAGATTCTGGGGGGCTTGGAAACACCATATATTTT.

This clonotype was seen ten or more times. The rearrangement uses TRBV7-2 and TRBJ1-2; TRBD1 might be the D (5 bases). This CDR3 is built from 14 residues. The V end was cut by 1 base, the J end by 10 bases, with 16 bases between. CDR1 is SGHTA, CDR2 FQGNSA, per germline. The CDR3 nucleotides are TGTGCCAGCAGCTTAGTTCCCGGGACGGAGCTCTACACCTTC. It yields the protein CASSLVPGTELYTF.

This clonotype was observed at least ten times. This chain links TRBV19 with TRBJ1-4; unclear D gene. The germline V gene has CDR1 LNHDA and CDR2 SQIVND (reference sequence). This CDR3 is built from 13 residues. Trimming cost V 6 bases and J 4 bases, with 9 bases left between them. CDR3 in amino acids: CASSEWINEKLFF. The CDR3 DNA follows: TGTGCCAGTAGCGAATGGATTAATGAAAAACTGTTTTTT.

This clonotype appeared many times. The chain joins TRBV7-2 to TRBJ2-1; D call uncertain. The CDR3 contains 12 residues. V lost 5 bases and J lost 1, with 3 bases in between. The germline CDR1 and CDR2 sequences are SGHTA and FQGNSA. CDR3 sequence: CASSRSYNEQFF. The DNA of the CDR3 is TGTGCCAGCAGCAGATCCTACAATGAGCAGTTCTTC.

Many counts were recorded for this clonotype. The V gene is TRBV7-9, the J gene TRBJ1-2; no reliable D call. Trimming shortened V by 4 bases and J by 13 bases, and 13 bases separated the two germline ends. The CDR3 totals 11 residues. Germline lookup yields CDR1 SEHNR and CDR2 FQNEAQ (reference sequence). The CDR3: CASSSKGRRTF. The DNA for the CDR3 is TGTGCCAGCAGCTCGAAGGGTCGTCGCACCTTC.

This clonotype was found many times. This chain connects TRBV29-1 to TRBJ1-5, with TRBD1 identical over 10 bases. This CDR3 is 13 amino acids long. The germline gives CDR1 SQVTM, CDR2 ANQGSEA. With V trimmed by 5 bases and J by 4 bases, 2 bases remained unmatched. The CDR3 loop is CSVRTGGNQPQHF. The CDR3 nucleotides read TGCAGCGTTCGGACAGGGGGGAATCAGCCCCAGCATTTT.

This clonotype has a count of ten or more. The chain employs TRBV11-2 and TRBJ2-7; 10 nucleotides match TRBD1. The CDR3 has 16 residues. Trimming took 4 bases from V and 3 from J; bases not matched to a gene: 9. Germline V lookup: CDR1 SGHAT, CDR2 FQNNGV. The CDR3 nucleotides are TGTGCCAGCAGCTACACGTGGGACAGGGGTATCTACGAGCAGTACTTC. Translation: CASSYTWDRGIYEQYF.

This clonotype was recorded at least ten times. This chain links TRBV4-3 with TRBJ1-1; D uncertain. Germline V lookup: CDR1 LGHNA, CDR2 YSLEER. V was shortened by 1 base and J by 3 bases, with 9 bases between the two germline ends. The CDR3 covers 14 residues. The CDR3 protein is CASSQGGRHTEAFF. The CDR3 DNA reads TGCGCCAGCAGCCAAGGGGGAAGACACACTGAAGCTTTCTTT.

This clonotype was picked up many times. The chain combines TRBV28 with TRBJ2-1, with D possibly being TRBD2 (5 bases). Looked up from germline, CDR1 is MDHEN and CDR2 is SYDVKM. Trimming removed 6 bases at V and 8 bases at J, with 20 bases between. This CDR3 region has 15 residues. CDR3 nucleotide sequence: TGTGCCAGCAGCCGAGGGTATGCGTCAATTGATGAGCAGTTCTTC. Translation gives CASSRGYASIDEQFF.

V and J are TRBV28 and TRBJ2-2; D remains ambiguous. Looked up from germline, CDR1 is MDHEN and CDR2 is SYDVKM. Trimming pared 6 bases from V and 5 bases from J, leaving 16 bases between. The CDR3 length is 15 residues. The CDR3 DNA is TGTGCCAGCAGGGAAGATGACTTCGGAACCGGGGAGCTGTTTTTT. Amino acid sequence: CASREDDFGTGELFF.

This clonotype showed up many times. This chain joins TRBV12-3 or TRBV12-4 and TRBJ2-1; 8 bases line up with TRBD2. The CDR3 extends over 13 amino acids. The V segment lost 7 bases and the J segment 9 bases; nucleotides outside the gene matches: 8. The CDR3 DNA reads as TGTGCCAGCAAAAGCGGGAGTGTCAGTGAGCAGTTCTTC. Translated, it gives CASKSGSVSEQFF.

The table lists this clonotype with many counts. The rearrangement uses TRBV5-1 and TRBJ2-7; unclear D gene. The CDR3 has 13 amino acids. Trimming left V 0 bases short and J 0 bases short, with 4 bases between. CDR1 and CDR2 from the germline V gene are SGHRS and YFSETQ. The CDR3 nucleotides read TGCGCCAGCAGCTTGGAGCTCTCCTACGAGCAGTACTTC. Translation gives CASSLELSYEQYF.